This TCR beta chain was found in a study of OX40 agonist ivuxolimab in advanced cancers. The wider study: Ivuxolimab is an agonistic anti-OX40 (CD134) antibody, and patients were treated with it. Dose-escalation patients' cancers were hepatocellular carcinoma, melanoma, renal cell or head and neck cancer. The dose-escalation cohort was about 86% male, with a mean age of around 60 years, ranging about 23 to 79. General study findings and limits: Patients who responded partially at 0.1-3.0 mg/kg showed clonal expansion ranking among the lowest.

In the case of this clone: Its antigen is not known.

V dropped 3 bases and J dropped 8 bases, with 9 bases sitting between them. Germline V gives CDR1 SGHNT, CDR2 YYREEE (reference sequence). This CDR3 is built from 12 residues. The data were produced by immunoSEQ multiplex PCR, yet TCRdb's version contains in-frame clones alone and is incomplete. This sample has about 110,000 clones, with 75% to 95% found just once. The sequences come from CD4+ or CD8+ T cells sorted from blood, collected in a trial of the OX40 agonist ivuxolimab. The genes are TRBV5-4 and TRBJ2-1, with unresolved D. This sequence originates from an adult with an advanced solid tumor such as melanoma, head and neck, liver or kidney cancer. The CDR3 region has the DNA TGTGCCAGCAGCTCCCAGAGCGATGAGCAGTTCTTC. The encoded protein is CASSSQSDEQFF.